Listed below are T cell receptor beta chains from one sample, sequenced in a study of blood T cell repertoires in COVID-19. Sequencing was performed with immunoSEQ multiplex PCR; in TCRdb, only in-frame clones are kept and a portion is missing. This table holds approximately 45,000 clones, over 70% found once. Input material: peripheral blood. The receptors shown here come from a human donor in a cohort sampled during active COVID-19. The CDR3 runs from the conserved cysteine through the conserved F or W. A D gene is named only where the DNA matches it firmly. The size entry is marked missing in some rows and otherwise reads once, few, many or a size class.

abundance,v_gene,j_gene,d_gene,CDR3aa,CDR3nt
.,TRBV7-2,TRBJ2-7,TRBD2,CASSSHGREGYEQYF,TGTGCCAGCAGCTCTCACGGGCGGGAGGGGTACGAGCAGTACTTC
.,TRBV4-1,TRBJ2-6,TRBD1,CASSPFPPGTGSGANVLTF,TGCGCCAGCAGCCCGTTCCCCCCCGGGACAGGGTCTGGGGCCAACGTCCTGACTTTC
.,TRBV28,TRBJ1-5,.,CASSLGGGARPQHF,TGTGCCAGCAGTTTAGGAGGAGGCGCTCGGCCCCAGCATTTT
.,TRBV3-1/TRBV3-2,TRBJ2-7,TRBD2,CASSLSGLAGGFYEQYF,TGTGCCAGCAGCCTCAGCGGACTAGCGGGAGGATTCTACGAGCAGTACTTC
.,TRBV6-1,TRBJ2-1,.,CASSENGRGGQFF,TGTGCCAGCAGTGAAAACGGCCGGGGAGGGCAGTTCTTC
.,TRBV12-5,TRBJ2-4,TRBD2,CASGSGLAGEGGFLAKNIQYF,TGTGCTAGTGGGTCGGGACTAGCGGGAGAGGGGGGGTTTCTAGCCAAAAACATTCAGTACTTC
.,TRBV27,TRBJ2-7,.,CASSSRTATPYEQYF,TGTGCCAGCAGTTCGCGGACAGCAACCCCGTACGAGCAGTACTTC
.,TRBV19,TRBJ1-1,.,CASIRGFGYTEAFF,TGTGCCAGTATCCGAGGGTTCGGATACACTGAAGCTTTCTTT
.,TRBV7-8,TRBJ1-1,.,CASSLGSRMNTEAFF,TGTGCCAGCAGCTTAGGGTCCAGAATGAACACTGAAGCTTTCTTT
.,TRBV19,TRBJ2-1,.,CASSTRSDLREQFF,TGTGCCAGTAGCACCCGGAGTGATCTACGTGAGCAGTTCTTC
.,TRBV30,TRBJ2-5,TRBD2,CAWRTSGPGTQYF,TGTGCCTGGAGGACTAGCGGCCCGGGGACCCAGTACTTC
.,TRBV11-3,TRBJ2-2,.,CASSTDRNTGELFF,TGTGCCAGCAGCACCGACAGGAACACCGGGGAGCTGTTTTTT
.,TRBV24-1,TRBJ2-1,.,CATSESYNEQFF,TGTGCCACCTCCGAGAGTTACAATGAGCAGTTCTTC
.,TRBV4-1,TRBJ2-1,TRBD2,CASSRTGLAGDAGTANEQFF,TGCGCCAGCAGTCGAACCGGACTAGCGGGAGATGCGGGGACGGCCAATGAGCAGTTCTTC
.,TRBV7-3,TRBJ1-2,TRBD1,CASSIPPGQVYGYTF,TGTGCCAGCAGCATACCTCCGGGACAGGTCTATGGCTACACCTTC
few,TRBV2,TRBJ2-3,.,CASSDGLALTDTQYF,TGTGCCAGCAGTGATGGGCTAGCGTTGACAGATACGCAGTATTTT
.,TRBV18,TRBJ2-7,TRBD2,CASSLLAGEGEQYF,TGTGCCAGCTCACTACTAGCGGGAGAGGGGGAGCAGTACTTC
.,TRBV7-8,TRBJ2-1,TRBD2,CASSGLAGPNEQFF,TGTGCCAGCAGCGGACTAGCGGGCCCCAATGAGCAGTTCTTC
.,TRBV19,TRBJ2-2,TRBD2,CASTPLGGTNTGELFF,TGTGCCAGTACCCCTTTGGGGGGGACGAACACCGGGGAGCTGTTTTTT
.,TRBV24-1,TRBJ2-3,.,CATSDLGQGPFLGTDTQYF,TGTGCCACCAGTGATTTGGGTCAGGGCCCGTTTTTGGGAACAGATACGCAGTATTTT
few,TRBV6-5,TRBJ1-1,.,CASSYSTPMNTEAFF,TGTGCCAGCAGTTACTCGACACCGATGAACACTGAAGCTTTCTTT
once,TRBV19,TRBJ2-6,TRBD1,CASTVQGAFRSGANVLTF,TGTGCCAGTACCGTTCAGGGGGCCTTCCGCTCTGGGGCCAACGTCCTGACTTTC
.,TRBV3-1/TRBV3-2,TRBJ2-1,TRBD2,CASSQNGLAGGGAQFF,TGTGCCAGCAGCCAAAACGGACTAGCGGGAGGGGGAGCGCAGTTCTTC
.,TRBV6-5,TRBJ1-2,.,CASSRQARGYGYTF,TGTGCCAGCAGCCGACAGGCCCGAGGATATGGCTACACCTTC
.,TRBV7-9,TRBJ2-3,.,CASSLDIGVGTDTQYF,TGTGCCAGCAGCTTAGACATAGGGGTGGGTACAGATACGCAGTATTTT
.,TRBV30,TRBJ1-5,TRBD1,CAWSQGQGNNQPQHF,TGTGCCTGGAGCCAGGGACAGGGTAACAATCAGCCCCAGCATTTT
.,TRBV6-5,TRBJ2-1,.,CASSYRGTYNEQFF,TGTGCCAGCAGTTACAGGGGGACCTACAATGAGCAGTTCTTC
.,TRBV28,TRBJ2-1,.,CASEGRSHNEQFF,TGTGCCAGCGAGGGCCGCAGCCACAATGAGCAGTTCTTC
.,TRBV4-2,TRBJ2-7,TRBD2,CASSQEYGGRASYEQYF,TGTGCCAGCAGCCAAGAGTACGGCGGGAGGGCCTCCTACGAGCAGTACTTC
.,TRBV10-1,TRBJ1-5,.,CASRGLFNQPQHF,TGCGCCAGCAGGGGGCTCTTCAATCAGCCCCAGCATTTT
.,TRBV11-1,TRBJ2-7,TRBD1,CASSLVEGQGNEQYF,TGTGCCAGCAGCTTAGTAGAGGGACAGGGCAACGAGCAGTACTTC
.,TRBV20-1,TRBJ1-1,.,CSVEGVSEAFF,TGCAGTGTAGAAGGGGTTTCTGAAGCTTTCTTT
.,TRBV3-1/TRBV3-2,TRBJ1-1,.,CASGEVNTEAFF,TGTGCCAGCGGTGAGGTTAACACTGAAGCTTTCTTT
once,TRBV2,TRBJ1-5,.,CASSSLQGNQPQHF,TGTGCCAGCAGCAGCCTACAGGGTAATCAGCCCCAGCATTTT
.,TRBV15,TRBJ2-7,.,CATMSTGSYEQYF,TGTGCCACCATGTCAACAGGGAGCTACGAGCAGTACTTC
.,TRBV12-5,TRBJ2-1,.,CARRRGQEYNEQFF,TGTGCTAGACGTAGGGGACAAGAATACAATGAGCAGTTCTTC
.,TRBV6-6,TRBJ1-4,.,CASSAYNFRDNEKLFF,TGTGCCAGCAGTGCCTATAACTTCCGGGACAACGAAAAACTGTTTTTT
.,TRBV7-2,TRBJ2-7,TRBD1,CASSRTGASGEQYF,TGTGCCAGCAGTCGGACAGGGGCCTCTGGCGAGCAGTACTTC
.,TRBV18,TRBJ1-1,TRBD1,CASSPLQGADTEAFF,TGTGCCAGCTCACCACTGCAGGGGGCGGACACTGAAGCTTTCTTT
.,TRBV3-1/TRBV3-2,TRBJ2-2,TRBD2,CASSQGGFSLAGGPNTGELFF,TGTGCCAGCAGCCAAGGAGGATTCTCCCTAGCGGGAGGCCCAAACACCGGGGAGCTGTTTTTT
.,TRBV9,TRBJ2-5,TRBD2,CASSYSGSSQETQYF,TGTGCCAGCAGCTATAGCGGGAGTAGCCAAGAGACCCAGTACTTC
medium-sized,TRBV7-9,TRBJ2-1,TRBD2,CASSPPSAGGPNEQFF,TGTGCCAGCAGCCCCCCGTCGGCGGGAGGGCCCAATGAGCAGTTCTTC
.,TRBV7-6,TRBJ2-3,TRBD2,CASSLEGSGRSDTQYF,TGTGCCAGCAGCTTAGAGGGGAGCGGGAGGTCTGATACGCAGTATTTT
.,TRBV4-1,TRBJ2-1,TRBD2,CASSQVAGVDNEQFF,TGCGCCAGCAGCCAAGTGGCGGGAGTTGACAATGAGCAGTTCTTC